These 8 T cell receptor beta chains were sequenced from one sample in a study of T cells after yellow fever vaccination. One entry per CDR3 protein results from TCRdb running MiXCR on the 5' RACE reads. This table has more than 350,000 distinct CDR3 sequences, roughly 11% appearing once. The sequences come from PBMCs, collected on the day of the first yellow fever vaccination. These receptors all come from a man younger than 35 who received the YFV17D yellow fever vaccine.

This clonotype was seen a few times. The chain has TRBV12-3 or TRBV12-4 and TRBJ1-1; D possibly corresponds to TRBD1 (5 bases). Trimming left V 4 bases short and J 5 bases short, with 14 bases between. The CDR3 runs 14 residues. The CDR3 sequence: CASSSKDRRTEAFF. CDR3 DNA sequence: TGTGCCAGCAGTTCCAAAGACAGAAGAACTGAAGCTTTCTTT.

This clonotype was observed a few times. This chain joins TRBV11-2 and TRBJ1-5; no clear D gene. The CDR3 consists of 16 residues. Germline V gene sequence: CDR1 SGHAT, CDR2 FQNNGV. The ends were cut back, 5 bases at V and 0 bases at J, with 14 bases in the middle. CDR3 loop: CASSPHRQYSNQPQHF. Written as DNA, the CDR3 is TGTGCCAGCAGCCCCCATAGGCAATATAGCAATCAGCCCCAGCATTTT.

This clonotype was seen many times. This chain joins TRBV19 and TRBJ1-1; no clear D gene. CDR1 LNHDA and CDR2 SQIVND come from the germline V gene (reference sequence). The CDR3 extends over 15 amino acids. Trimming pared 4 bases from V and 0 bases from J, leaving 12 bases between. CDR3 DNA: TGTGCCAGTAGTACCGGACGGACGGTGAACACTGAAGCTTTCTTT. Its protein product is CASSTGRTVNTEAFF.

This clonotype was picked up a small number of times. The chain recombines TRBV3-1 with TRBJ2-6; no firm D call. Per germline, CDR1 LGHDT and CDR2 YNNKEL (reference sequence). V lost 4 bases, J lost 0 bases, and 13 bases lay in between. The CDR3 covers 17 residues. In nucleotides, the CDR3 is TGTGCCAGCAGCCGGACCCTAACGGGCTCTGGGGCCAACGTCCTGACTTTC. Its translation: CASSRTLTGSGANVLTF.

With regard to this clonotype: The junction departs from germline at one end; a sequencing error may be responsible. This sequence joins TRBV7-2 and TRBJ2-7; the D call may be TRBD1 or TRBD2 (6 bases each). This CDR3 is built from 17 residues. In germline, CDR1 is SGHTA, CDR2 FQGNSA. The CDR3 sequence is CASSLVGGTFNSYKQYF. CDR3 nucleotide sequence: TGTGCCAGCAGCTTAGTCGGCGGGACATTTAACTCCTACAAGCAGTACTTC.

This clonotype was counted many times. The chain uses TRBV5-1 and TRBJ2-3; D may be TRBD1 (6 bases). The CDR3 spans 15 residues. CDR1 and CDR2 (germline): SGHRS, YFSETQ. Trimming removed 4 bases at V and 0 bases at J, with 12 bases between. The CDR3 here is CASSQHRVSTDTQYF. CDR3 nucleotides: TGCGCCAGCAGCCAACACAGGGTCAGCACAGATACGCAGTATTTT.

This clonotype was seen a handful of times. The rearrangement joins TRBV10-3 to TRBJ2-1; TRBD2 might be the D (6 bases). The CDR3 runs to 14 residues. Trimming removed 6 bases at V and 1 base at J, with 10 bases between. CDR1 is ENHRY, CDR2 SYGVKD, per germline. As DNA, the CDR3 is TGTGCCATCAGCTCCGGGGGTTCCTACAATGAGCAGTTCTTC. Protein product: CAISSGGSYNEQFF.

This clonotype occurred many times. The chain links TRBV11-2 to TRBJ2-3; a possible D gene is TRBD2 (6 bases). The V and J ends lost 4 bases and 6 bases respectively, with 11 bases between them. Per the germline V gene, CDR1 is SGHAT and CDR2 is FQNNGV. This CDR3 spans 13 amino acids. In nucleotides, the CDR3 is TGTGCCAGCAGCTCGGCGGGGACGGATACGCAGTATTTT. Encoded protein: CASSSAGTDTQYF.